This T cell receptor beta chain was identified in a study of cytomegalovirus exposure and HLA in healthy donors. In the PCR, 60 Vbeta and 13 Jbeta primers were used. Libraries were prepared by immunoSEQ multiplex PCR; TCRdb keeps only in-frame clonotypes and omits some of them. The table shows 150,000 to 200,000 clones, with roughly 74% occurring only once. CDR3 size: 16 residues. Unmatched junction bases numbered 4, after V lost 0 bases and J lost 4 bases. Germline loops: CDR1 MNHNS, CDR2 SASEGT. The chain couples TRBV6-1 to TRBJ1-3, with 9 bases aligning to TRBD1. The source is a woman aged 25 to 39 in good health and CMV-seropositive. Sequenced sample: PBMCs. CDR3 loop: CASSEAGTGNGNTIYF. The DNA for the CDR3 is TGTGCCAGCAGTGAAGCGGGGACAGGGAACGGAAACACCATATATTTT.